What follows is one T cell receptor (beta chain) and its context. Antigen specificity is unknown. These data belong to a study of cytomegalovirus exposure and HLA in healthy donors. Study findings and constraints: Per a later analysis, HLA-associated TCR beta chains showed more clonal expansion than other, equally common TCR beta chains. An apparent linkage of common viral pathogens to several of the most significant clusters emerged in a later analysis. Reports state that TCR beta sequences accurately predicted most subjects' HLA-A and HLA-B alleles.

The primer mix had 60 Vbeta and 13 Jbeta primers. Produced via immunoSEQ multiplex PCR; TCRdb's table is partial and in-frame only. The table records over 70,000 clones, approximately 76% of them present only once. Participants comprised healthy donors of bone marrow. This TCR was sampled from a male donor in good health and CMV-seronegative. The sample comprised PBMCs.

The chain's CDR3 is CASSLGQAIYTF. Written as DNA, the CDR3 is TGTGCCAGCAGCTTAGGTCAGGCGATCTACACCTTC. The chain is built from TRBV7-2 and TRBJ1-2; D gene uncertain. With 1 base removed from V and 10 bases from J, the gap between germline ends came to 10 bases. Germline lookup yields CDR1 SGHTA and CDR2 FQGNSA. The CDR3 has 12 residues.